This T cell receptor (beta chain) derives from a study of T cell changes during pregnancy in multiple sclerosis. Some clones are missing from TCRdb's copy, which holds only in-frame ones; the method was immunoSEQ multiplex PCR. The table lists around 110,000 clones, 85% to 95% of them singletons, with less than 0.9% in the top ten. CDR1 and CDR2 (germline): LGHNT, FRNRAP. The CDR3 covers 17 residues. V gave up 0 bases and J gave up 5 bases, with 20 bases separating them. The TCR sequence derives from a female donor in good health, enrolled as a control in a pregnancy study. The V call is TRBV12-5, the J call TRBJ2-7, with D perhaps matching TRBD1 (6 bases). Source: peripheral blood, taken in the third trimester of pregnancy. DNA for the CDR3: TGTGCTAGTGGTTTGGTATCTGTGGGGGCGATGGGGAACGAGCAGTACTTC. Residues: CASGLVSVGAMGNEQYF.